This T cell receptor beta chain was sequenced during a study of T cell repertoires in cytomegalovirus infection. Study-level results: Dominating the ex vivo response were TCR beta clonotypes that were CMV-specific and HLA-C-restricted.

Germline V gene data show CDR1 as SGHAT and CDR2 as FQNNGV. The CDR3 has 16 residues. V trimming: 4 bases; J trimming: 0 bases; junction bases outside the gene matches: 6. TCRdb independently ran MiXCR on the reads; one entry per CDR3 protein. The sample yields 560,000 or so distinct CDR3 sequences, 16% seen once. This clonotype was seen many times. The antigen is not known. This receptor was taken from a human donor in good health (CMV status not recorded). Some clones in this sample may be carry-over from other donors' samples. The specimen was CD8+ T cells from PBMCs. The V and J genes are TRBV11-2 and TRBJ2-1; 7 bases match TRBD2. CDR3 DNA: TGTGCCAGCAGCTCACCTAGCGGTAGCTCCTACAATGAGCAGTTCTTC. Its protein product is CASSSPSGSSYNEQFF.